Listed below are T cell receptor beta chains from one sample, sequenced in a study of T cell repertoires in cytomegalovirus infection. No cognate antigen is known for these TCRs. TCRdb called the reads again in MiXCR, with one record for every CDR3 protein. The sample contains approximately 990,000 distinct CDR3 sequences, around a third of which appear only once. The input for sequencing was cultured CD8+ T cells from PBMCs, taken from culture after CMV antigen stimulation. These receptors were collected from a human donor in good health (CMV status not recorded). Some clones in this sample may be carry-over from other donors' samples. Both conserved end residues are part of each CDR3. The D gene is left open where the match is weak. A row's size may be missing; if present it is once, few, many or a size class.

d_call | j_call | clone_size | v_call | cdr3_nt | cdr3_aa
. | TRBJ1-2 | few | TRBV6-5 | TGTGCCAGCAGTTACTCATTAGGGTCCGGGGGCTACACCTTC | CASSYSLGSGGYTF
TRBD1 | TRBJ2-1 | . | TRBV4-1 | TGCGCCAGCAGCCATCGCAGGGGGCTCGACAATGAGCAGTTCTTC | CASSHRRGLDNEQFF
. | TRBJ2-1 | few | TRBV6-5 | TGTGCCAGCAGTTACTCATCCGGGATCCCCTACAATGAGCAGTTCTTC | CASSYSSGIPYNEQFF
. | TRBJ1-1 | . | TRBV6-6 | TGTGCCAGCGACGGGGACATGAACACTGAAGCTTTCTTT | CASDGDMNTEAFF
. | TRBJ1-5 | . | TRBV20-1 | TGCAGTGCTCCCCGGACAGATACACTTTATAGCAATCAGCCCCAGCATTTT | CSAPRTDTLYSNQPQHF
. | TRBJ2-5 | . | TRBV6-6 | TGTGCCAGCAGTTACTCGGGCCACTGGGAGACCCAGTACTTC | CASSYSGHWETQYF
. | TRBJ2-7 | few | TRBV7-6 | TGTGCCAGCAGCTCTGACTTGGGGCAGCAGTACTTC | CASSSDLGQQYF
TRBD1 | TRBJ2-6 | . | TRBV10-3 | TGTGCCATCAGTGACGGGACAGGATTATCTGGGGCCAACGTCCTGACTTTC | CAISDGTGLSGANVLTF
TRBD1 | TRBJ2-1 | . | TRBV20-1 | TGCAGTGGCATAGCGGCACAGGGGGTAAATGAGCAGTTCTTC | CSGIAAQGVNEQFF
. | TRBJ1-2 | . | TRBV19 | TGTGCCAGTAGTATAGGGGGGGTCTCGCCCACGGCCTATGGCTACACCTTC | CASSIGGVSPTAYGYTF
TRBD2 | TRBJ2-1 | . | TRBV19 | TGTGCCACCGGACCCCGGGAGGGGGTAAATGAGCAGTTCTTC | CATGPREGVNEQFF
. | TRBJ2-1 | few | TRBV11-2 | TGTGCCAGCAGCCTATGGAGTCTGAGCTCCTACAATGAGCAGTTCTTC | CASSLWSLSSYNEQFF
. | TRBJ1-1 | many | TRBV4-1 | TGCGCCAGCAGCCCGACGGCGGCAACTGAAGCTTTCTTT | CASSPTAATEAFF
. | TRBJ1-5 | few | TRBV7-6 | TGTGCCAGCAGCTTAGCGGGAGGGGTCAATCAGCCCCAGCATTTT | CASSLAGGVNQPQHF
. | TRBJ2-5 | few | TRBV4-2 | TGTGCCAGCAGCCAAGATTGGTCTAGCGTAGAGACCCAGTACTTC | CASSQDWSSVETQYF
. | TRBJ2-7 | . | TRBV19 | TGTGCCAGTAGTCTAGGAGGGACAGTGTCCTACGAGCAGTACTTC | CASSLGGTVSYEQYF
. | TRBJ1-4 | . | TRBV14 | TGTGCCAGCAGCCAAGATATCGCAACTAATGAAAAACTGTTTTTT | CASSQDIATNEKLFF
TRBD2 | TRBJ2-1 | . | TRBV6-6 | TGTGCCAGCAGTTACAAGGCGGGGGAGGTTTACAATGAGCAGTTCTTC | CASSYKAGEVYNEQFF
TRBD2 | TRBJ2-5 | . | TRBV15 | TGTGCCACCAGCAGAGAGGGGACTAACCAAGAGACCCAGTACTTC | CATSREGTNQETQYF
. | TRBJ2-4 | few | TRBV14 | TGTGCCAGCAGCCCCATCGGGCCTAAAAACATTCAGTACTTC | CASSPIGPKNIQYF
. | TRBJ1-1 | few | TRBV6-4 | TGTGCCAGCAGTGAGTCGGCAGAGAACACTGAAGCTTTCTTT | CASSESAENTEAFF
TRBD2 | TRBJ2-5 | few | TRBV6-1 | TGTGCCAGCAGTGAGGTTCTATTAGCGGGGAGGCAAGAGACCCAGTACTTC | CASSEVLLAGRQETQYF
. | TRBJ1-5 | few | TRBV7-9 | TGTGCCAGCAGCTTAGACGTAGAGGGGACTGAGAGGGCCCAGCATTTT | CASSLDVEGTERAQHF
TRBD1 | TRBJ1-1 | . | TRBV6-4 | TGTGCCAGCTCCAAGGGGGCGAACACTGAAGCTTTCTTT | CASSKGANTEAFF
TRBD2 | TRBJ2-1 | . | TRBV7-4 | TGTGCCAGCAGCTCCCTAAGCGGGGGGGCCAGCTCCTACAATGAGCAGTTCTTC | CASSSLSGGASSYNEQFF
. | TRBJ1-1 | . | TRBV5-6 | TGTGCCAGCAGCTTTGGGGGCTTTCGGAACACTGAAGCTTTCTTT | CASSFGGFRNTEAFF
. | TRBJ1-3 | few | TRBV6-1 | TGTGCCAGCAGCCCTTACTTGGGAAGCTCTGGAAACACCATATATTTT | CASSPYLGSSGNTIYF
TRBD2 | TRBJ2-3 | . | TRBV4-1 | TGCGCCAGCAGCCAGTACGGGGGGGCAGGAGATACGCAGTATTTT | CASSQYGGAGDTQYF
. | TRBJ2-6 | few | TRBV10-3 | TGTGCCATCAGTGATGCGCTCTCTGGGGCCAACGTCCTGACTTTC | CAISDALSGANVLTF
. | TRBJ1-5 | once | TRBV6-1 | TGTGCCTTGGGAGAAACGAGCAATCAGCCCCAGCATTTT | CALGETSNQPQHF
TRBD2 | TRBJ2-7 | . | TRBV11-3 | TGTGCCAGCAGCTTCGGCGGGAGCTCCTACAAGCAGTACTTC | CASSFGGSSYKQYF
TRBD1 | TRBJ1-6 | few | TRBV14 | TGTGCCAGCAGCCAAGAAGGACCAGGGGGCTTTTCACCCCTCCACTTT | CASSQEGPGGFSPLHF
TRBD2 | TRBJ2-2 | . | TRBV15 | TGTGCCACCAGCAGAGATTTCACTAGCGGGGAATCGAACACCGGGGAGCTGTTTTTT | CATSRDFTSGESNTGELFF
. | TRBJ1-5 | . | TRBV19 | TGTGCCAGTAGTACACTTAGCAATCAGCCCCAGCATTTT | CASSTLSNQPQHF
. | TRBJ1-2 | few | TRBV27 | TGTGCCAGCAGGGCGGGGGCTGATCGTGGCTACACCTTC | CASRAGADRGYTF
. | TRBJ1-5 | few | TRBV7-9 | TGTGCCAGCAGCTTAACAGGGTCGGTGAATCAGCCCCAGCATTTT | CASSLTGSVNQPQHF
. | TRBJ2-3 | few | TRBV9 | TGTGCCAGCAGCGTAGACACCGCGGATACGCAGTATTTT | CASSVDTADTQYF
TRBD1 | TRBJ2-5 | few | TRBV28 | TGTGCCAGCAGTTTAATGGACAGGGTCCTCCGAGAGACCCAGTACTTC | CASSLMDRVLRETQYF
. | TRBJ1-1 | . | TRBV11-2 | TGTGCCAGCAGCTTAGAAGGACTCATAGGGGTGAACACTGAAGCTTTCTTT | CASSLEGLIGVNTEAFF
TRBD2 | TRBJ2-1 | . | TRBV15 | TGTGCCACCAGCCTTACTAGCGGGGGGGATCCCAATGAGCAGTTCTTC | CATSLTSGGDPNEQFF
TRBD1 | TRBJ1-2 | many | TRBV6-6 | TGTGCCAGCCGACAGGGGATCGATGGCTACACCTTC | CASRQGIDGYTF
TRBD1 | TRBJ1-2 | many | TRBV6-5 | TGTGCCAGCAGTTACTCCCAGGGGGCCGCCTATGGCTACACCTTC | CASSYSQGAAYGYTF
TRBD1 | TRBJ2-1 | few | TRBV27 | TGTGCCAGCAGGGAGACAGGGTTCAGCTCCTACAATGAGCAGTTCTTC | CASRETGFSSYNEQFF
. | TRBJ2-5 | few | TRBV6-6 | TGTGCCAGCAGTTACTCCCATTTCGGAGAGACCCAGTACTTC | CASSYSHFGETQYF
TRBD2 | TRBJ2-1 | . | TRBV6-5 | TGTGCCAGCAGTTACCCCCCGACTAGCGGACACAATGAGCAGTTCTTC | CASSYPPTSGHNEQFF